This T cell receptor beta chain was identified in a study of T cell therapy after organ transplantation. Study-wide context: Of roughly ten patients, eight responded clinically and two did not. Long-term post-therapy blood was drawn 20 to 29 weeks after therapy ended. Regarding the study as a whole: Nonresponders had marked pretherapy clonal expansions and little post-therapy change.

About this clone itself: Antigen specificity is unknown.

The time point here: 20-29 weeks after completion of therapy. TCRdb's table, derived via immunoSEQ multiplex PCR, lists solely in-frame clones and lacks some. The repertoire holds roughly 20,000 clones, with 84% as singletons. The origin of this receptor is a human patient who had received a solid organ transplant and had CMV disease. Some T cells may have originated in the graft donor. Sequences were derived from CD8+ T cells from blood, sampled after autologous CMV-specific T cell therapy.

CDR3 nucleotide sequence: TGTGCCACCTCCTTACAGGGAGACACCTACGAGCAGTACTTC. Amino acid sequence: CATSLQGDTYEQYF. This rearrangement joins TRBV6-5 to TRBJ2-7, with D perhaps matching TRBD1 (6 bases). Germline lookup yields CDR1 MNHEY and CDR2 SVGAGI. The V end was cut by 10 bases, the J end by 2 bases, with 18 bases between. This CDR3 has 14 amino acids.